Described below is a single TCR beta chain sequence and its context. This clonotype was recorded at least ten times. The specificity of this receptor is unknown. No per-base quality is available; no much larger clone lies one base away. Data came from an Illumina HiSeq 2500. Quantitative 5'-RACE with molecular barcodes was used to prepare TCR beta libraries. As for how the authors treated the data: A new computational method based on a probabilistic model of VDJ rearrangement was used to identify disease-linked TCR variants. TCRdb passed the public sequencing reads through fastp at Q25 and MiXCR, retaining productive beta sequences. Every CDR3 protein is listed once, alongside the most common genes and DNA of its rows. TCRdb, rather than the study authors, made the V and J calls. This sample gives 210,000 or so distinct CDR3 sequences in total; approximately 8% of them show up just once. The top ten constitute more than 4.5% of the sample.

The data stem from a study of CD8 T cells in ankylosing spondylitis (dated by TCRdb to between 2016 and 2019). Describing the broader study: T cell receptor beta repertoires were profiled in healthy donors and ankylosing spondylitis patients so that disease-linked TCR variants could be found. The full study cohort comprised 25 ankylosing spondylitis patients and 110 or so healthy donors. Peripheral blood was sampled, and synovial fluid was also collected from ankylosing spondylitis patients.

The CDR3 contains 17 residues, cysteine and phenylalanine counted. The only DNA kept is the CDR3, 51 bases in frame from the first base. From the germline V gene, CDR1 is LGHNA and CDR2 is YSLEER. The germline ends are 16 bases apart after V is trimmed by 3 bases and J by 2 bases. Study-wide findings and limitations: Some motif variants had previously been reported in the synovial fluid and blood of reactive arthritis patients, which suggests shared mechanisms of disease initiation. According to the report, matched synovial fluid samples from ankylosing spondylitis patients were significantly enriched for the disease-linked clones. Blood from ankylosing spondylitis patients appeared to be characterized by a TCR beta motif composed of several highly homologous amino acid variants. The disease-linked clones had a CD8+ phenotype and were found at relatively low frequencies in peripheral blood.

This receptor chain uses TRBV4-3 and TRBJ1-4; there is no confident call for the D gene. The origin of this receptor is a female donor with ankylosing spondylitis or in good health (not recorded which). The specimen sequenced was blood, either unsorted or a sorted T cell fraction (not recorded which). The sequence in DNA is TGCGCCAGCAGCCACGGTTTGCAGGAATTGACTAATGAAAAACTGTTTTTT. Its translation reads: CASSHGLQELTNEKLFF.